The 5 T cell receptor beta chains below were found in one sample sequenced in a study of post-analysis software for immune sequencing data. The study's findings and limits: The five TRBV segments detected at higher frequency in patients than in controls included TRBV5-6, TRBV5-1 and TRBV20-1.

These receptors' antigens are unknown. Unique molecular identifiers were present in the TCR beta cDNA libraries. TCRdb redid the calling of the PCR reads with MiXCR, one entry per CDR3 protein. The sample holds roughly 800,000 distinct CDR3 sequences, around 27% seen once. Source material: blood. Every receptor here comes from a girl under 18 with multiple sclerosis.

The V gene is TRBV24-1, the J gene TRBJ2-6; D may be TRBD2 (5 bases). The germline V and J ends were trimmed by 2 bases and 4 bases, with 11 bases remaining between them. Germline assignment: CDR1 KGHDR and CDR2 SFDVKD. The CDR3 has 16 residues. CDR3 region: CATSDSRASGANVLTF. CDR3 nucleotides: TGTGCCACCAGTGATTCGAGGGCTTCAGGGGCCAACGTCCTGACTTTC.

V gene TRBV6-2 or TRBV6-3 combines with J gene TRBJ2-7; TRBD1 is a possible D gene (6 bases). This CDR3 region has 14 residues. Looked up from germline, CDR1 is MNHEY and CDR2 is SVGEGT. Trimming left V 4 bases short and J 0 bases short, with 10 bases between. CDR3 residues: CASSWGRGSYEQYF. Here the CDR3 DNA reads TGTGCCAGCAGTTGGGGCAGGGGCTCCTACGAGCAGTACTTC.

This clonotype was detected a few times. V gene TRBV6-5 combines with J gene TRBJ1-1; 9 nucleotides line up with TRBD1. In germline, CDR1 is MNHEY, CDR2 SVGAGI. J lost 4 bases, V lost 4 bases, and 7 bases had no gene match. The CDR3 extends over 15 amino acids. DNA of the CDR3: TGTGCCAGCAGTTTCACAGGGGGCCGGTCCACTGAAGCTTTCTTT. Protein product: CASSFTGGRSTEAFF.

The chain is built from TRBV12-3 or TRBV12-4 and TRBJ1-2; D gene unclear. There are 13 residues in the CDR3. V was shortened by 6 bases and J by 8 bases, with 16 bases between the two germline ends. This CDR3 reads CASSYAPAWGYTF. CDR3 nucleotide sequence: TGTGCCAGCAGCTACGCACCCGCTTGGGGCTACACCTTC.

The genes are TRBV3-1 and TRBJ2-1; possibly TRBD2 for D (6 bases). This CDR3 is 18 amino acids long. Germline CDR1 LGHDT, CDR2 YNNKEL (reference sequence). V lost 4 bases, J lost 7 bases, and 26 bases lay in between. In DNA, the CDR3 is TGTGCCAGCAGCCCAACCCTCTTCGGCGGGGCCCGTGGGAATGAGCAGTTCTTC. This translates into CASSPTLFGGARGNEQFF.